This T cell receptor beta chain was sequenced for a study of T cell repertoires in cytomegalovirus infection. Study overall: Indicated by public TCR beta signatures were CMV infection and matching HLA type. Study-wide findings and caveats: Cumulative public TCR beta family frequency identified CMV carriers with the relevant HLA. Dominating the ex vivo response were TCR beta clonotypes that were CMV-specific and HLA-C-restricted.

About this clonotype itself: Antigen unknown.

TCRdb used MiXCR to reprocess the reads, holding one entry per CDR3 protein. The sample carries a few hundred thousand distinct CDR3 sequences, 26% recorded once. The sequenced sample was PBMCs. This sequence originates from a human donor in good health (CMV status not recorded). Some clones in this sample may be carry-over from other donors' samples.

CDR3 in amino acids: CSSPIGFTDTQYF. The CDR3 DNA sequence: TGCAGCTCTCCTATAGGCTTCACAGATACGCAGTATTTT. V and J are TRBV20-1 and TRBJ2-3; D is ambiguous. Germline CDR1 reads DFQATT; CDR2 reads SNEGSKA (reference sequence). The CDR3 spans 13 residues.